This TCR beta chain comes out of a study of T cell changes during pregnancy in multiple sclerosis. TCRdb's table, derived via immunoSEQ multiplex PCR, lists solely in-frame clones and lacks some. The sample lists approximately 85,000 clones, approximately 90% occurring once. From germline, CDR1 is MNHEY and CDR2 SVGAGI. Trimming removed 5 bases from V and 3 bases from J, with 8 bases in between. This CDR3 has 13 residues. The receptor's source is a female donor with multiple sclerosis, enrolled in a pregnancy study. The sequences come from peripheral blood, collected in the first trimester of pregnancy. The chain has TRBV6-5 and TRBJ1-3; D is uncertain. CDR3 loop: CASSRLRGNTIYF. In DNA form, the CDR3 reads TGTGCCAGCAGTCGTCTCCGTGGAAACACCATATATTTT.